Shown below are 20 T cell receptor beta chains from a single sample sequenced in a study of shared clonotypes between healthy human individuals. Some clones are missing from TCRdb's copy, which holds only in-frame ones; the method was immunoSEQ multiplex PCR. In the table there are 2 million to 2.5 million clones, 85% to 95% of which are singletons. The sequenced sample consisted of naive CD4+ T cells from PBMCs. Subset specified: CD45RA+ positively selected. The receptors stem from a man between 18 and 35 years old in good health. Some clones in this sample may be carry-over from other donors' samples.

The V and J genes are TRBV6-5 and TRBJ2-7; D not certain. V was shortened by 0 bases and J by 6 bases, with 6 bases between the two germline ends. The CDR3 is 12 amino acids. Looked up from germline, CDR1 is MNHEY and CDR2 is SVGAGI. As DNA, the CDR3 is TGTGCCAGCAGTTACTCAGGCAGCGAGCAGTACTTC. As protein: CASSYSGSEQYF.

V gene TRBV28 combines with J gene TRBJ2-5, with a tentative D call TRBD1 (6 bases). The V and J ends lost 8 bases and 5 bases respectively, with 18 bases between them. Germline V lookup: CDR1 MDHEN, CDR2 SYDVKM. There are 14 residues in the CDR3. The CDR3 sequence: CASQGSRGYETQYF. The CDR3 DNA is TGTGCCAGCCAAGGGTCGAGGGGGTACGAGACCCAGTACTTC.

The gene calls are TRBV19 and TRBJ2-1; TRBD1 is a possible D gene (5 bases). Germline CDR1 reads LNHDA; CDR2 reads SQIVND (reference sequence). This CDR3 region has 12 residues. Trimming pared 2 bases from V and 10 bases from J, leaving 9 bases between. This CDR3 reads CASSIRQREQFF. CDR3 DNA: TGTGCCAGTAGTATACGACAGAGAGAGCAGTTCTTC.

V gene TRBV5-4 combines with J gene TRBJ1-2, with a tentative D call TRBD1 (5 bases). CDR1 is SGHNT, CDR2 YYREEE, per germline (reference sequence). V dropped 3 bases and J dropped 8 bases, with 20 bases sitting between them. CDR3 length equals 15 residues. The DNA for the CDR3 is TGTGCCAGCAGCTCCGACGGGGCAGGGAATAGGGGCTACACCTTC. Its protein product is CASSSDGAGNRGYTF. Full variable domain (remainder filled in from reference TRBV5-4 and TRBJ1-2): ETGVTQSPTHLIKTRGQQVTLRCSSQSGHNTVSWYQQALGQGPQFIFQYYREEENGRGNFPPRFSGLQFPNYSSELNVNALELDDSALYLCASSSDGAGNRGYTFGSGTRLTVV.

As to this clone: Other nucleotide sequences in the sample specify the same CDR3. The chain combines TRBV19 with TRBJ2-2; 7 bases are a match to TRBD1. CDR1 LNHDA and CDR2 SQIVND come from the germline V gene (reference sequence). J was trimmed by 2 bases and V by 6 bases; bases with no gene match: 3. CDR3 length equals 14 residues. The CDR3 DNA is TGTGCCAGTAGCCGGGACAGAAACACCGGGGAGCTGTTTTTT. Translated, it gives CASSRDRNTGELFF.

The chain employs TRBV7-9 and TRBJ1-2; D call uncertain. The CDR3 is made up of 12 amino acids. Germline V CDR1 and CDR2: SEHNR, FQNEAQ (reference sequence). The germline V and J ends were trimmed by 2 bases and 4 bases, with 5 bases remaining between them. For the CDR3, the DNA is TGTGCCAGCAGCTTAAATAGCTATGGCTACACCTTC. Amino acid sequence: CASSLNSYGYTF.

The chain is built from TRBV30 and TRBJ1-4; D is uncertain. Germline CDR1 reads GTSNPN; CDR2 reads SVGIG (reference sequence). V lost 2 bases and J lost 7, with 11 bases in between. This CDR3 is 13 amino acids long. The CDR3 coding sequence is TGTGCCTGGAGTCCTTACCGGCCTGAAAAACTGTTTTTT. It yields the protein CAWSPYRPEKLFF.

The V call is TRBV2, the J call TRBJ1-2, with TRBD1 as a possible D gene (6 bases). The CDR3 is made up of 11 amino acids. Trimming removed 7 bases from V and 7 bases from J, with 10 bases in between. Per the germline V gene, CDR1 is SNHLY and CDR2 is FYNNEI. The CDR3 DNA sequence: TGTGCCAGCACAAAGGGGGGTGGCTACACCTTC. Protein: CASTKGGGYTF.

Notes on this clone: Other DNA sequences within the sample encode an identical CDR3. V is TRBV9 and J is TRBJ2-7; D may be TRBD1 or TRBD2 (5 bases each). Trimming took 0 bases from V and 0 from J, leaving 7 bases between them. This CDR3 comprises 14 residues. CDR1 is SGDLS and CDR2 is YYNGEE in the germline V gene. The CDR3 is CASSVAGTSYEQYF. For the CDR3, the DNA is TGTGCCAGCAGCGTAGCAGGGACCTCCTACGAGCAGTACTTC.

J is TRBJ1-4 and V is TRBV4-2; D is unclear. Germline V gene data show CDR1 as LGHNA and CDR2 as YNFKEQ. This CDR3 is 18 amino acids long. Trimming shortened V by 1 base and J by 2 bases, and 17 bases separated the two germline ends. The DNA of the CDR3 is TGTGCCAGCAGCCAAGGTTTAGCCGGGGATCGGACTAATGAAAAACTGTTTTTT. It yields the protein CASSQGLAGDRTNEKLFF.

The chain combines TRBV5-1 with TRBJ1-2; TRBD1 matches at 7 bases. With V trimmed by 4 bases and J by 4 bases, 10 bases remained unmatched. The CDR3 has 15 amino acids. In germline, CDR1 is SGHRS, CDR2 YFSETQ. This CDR3 is CASSDQGGMVYGYTF. In DNA form, the CDR3 reads TGCGCCAGCAGCGACCAGGGGGGCATGGTCTATGGCTACACCTTC. Combining the CDR3 with reference TRBV5-1 and TRBJ1-2 gives the whole variable domain KAGVTQTPRYLIKTRGQQVTLSCSPISGHRSVSWYQQTPGQGLQFLFEYFSETQRNKGNFPGRFSGRQFSNSRSEMNVSTLELGDSALYLCASSDQGGMVYGYTFGSGTRLTVV.

The rearrangement links TRBV6-5 to TRBJ2-7, with TRBD1 matching over 8 bases. The CDR3 runs 14 residues. The germline gives CDR1 MNHEY, CDR2 SVGAGI. Losses at the gene ends were 0 bases for V and 5 bases for J; bases not matched to a gene: 3. This CDR3 reads CASSYSETGDEQYF. The CDR3 nucleotides are TGTGCCAGCAGTTACTCAGAGACAGGGGACGAGCAGTACTTC.

This chain uses TRBV7-8 with TRBJ2-1; no definite D call. Germline CDR1 SGHVS, CDR2 FQNEAQ. The CDR3 is 14 residues long. V shed 2 bases and J shed 6 bases, with 11 bases lying between them. The CDR3 protein is CASSLLSRVNEQFF. CDR3 coding DNA: TGTGCCAGCAGCTTATTATCTAGGGTCAATGAGCAGTTCTTC.

The V call is TRBV28, the J call TRBJ1-5; TRBD1 aligns across 12 bases. The J segment lost 5 bases and the V segment lost 5 bases, leaving 10 bases of the junction unmatched. Germline V gives CDR1 MDHEN, CDR2 SYDVKM. The CDR3 has 17 residues. In DNA, the CDR3 is TGTGCCAGCAGTGAGACCGGGACAGGGGGCGTGTATCAGCCCCAGCATTTT. Its translation is CASSETGTGGVYQPQHF.

This clone was observed once. This same CDR3 is encoded by further DNA sequences in the sample. The rearrangement uses TRBV19 and TRBJ2-1; D remains ambiguous. V dropped 8 bases and J dropped 4 bases, with 6 bases sitting between them. The CDR3 loop spans 11 amino acids. Germline values: CDR1 LNHDA, CDR2 SQIVND (reference sequence). CDR3 DNA sequence: TGTGCCAGTTCATTGTACAATGAGCAGTTCTTC. Encoded protein: CASSLYNEQFF.

The chain employs TRBV2 and TRBJ2-7, with a tentative D call TRBD1 (6 bases). CDR1 is SNHLY, CDR2 FYNNEI, per germline. This CDR3 has 12 amino acids. V was pared by 6 bases and J by 6 bases, with 12 bases between. The CDR3 DNA reads TGTGCCAGCAGGGAACAGGGATCCGAGCAGTACTTC. Protein product: CASREQGSEQYF.

The rearrangement uses TRBV6-5 and TRBJ2-7, with TRBD1 identical over 7 bases. This CDR3 has 14 residues. V gave up 0 bases and J gave up 6 bases; unmatched junction bases: 5. Germline V gene data show CDR1 as MNHEY and CDR2 as SVGAGI. CDR3 DNA: TGTGCCAGCAGTTACTCGAGACAGGGTCTCGAGCAGTACTTC. Amino acids: CASSYSRQGLEQYF.

This clone appeared once. J is TRBJ2-2 and V is TRBV7-2; D is unresolved. This CDR3 comprises 14 residues. The germline V gene has CDR1 SGHTA and CDR2 FQGNSA. V lost 5 bases and J lost 0, with 7 bases in between. The CDR3 is CASSPSSNTGELFF. CDR3 nucleotides: TGTGCCAGCAGCCCCTCTTCGAACACCGGGGAGCTGTTTTTT.

In this sample, this clone turned up once. The chain has TRBV19 and TRBJ1-1; 9 bases agree with TRBD1. CDR1 is LNHDA and CDR2 is SQIVND in the germline V gene (reference sequence). J lost 0 bases, V lost 8 bases, and 1 base had no gene match. This CDR3 contains 13 residues. CDR3 in amino acids: CASGTGMNTEAFF. As DNA, the CDR3 is TGTGCCAGTGGGACAGGGATGAACACTGAAGCTTTCTTT.

The chain carries TRBV11-2 and TRBJ2-7; a weak D match, TRBD1 (6 bases). Germline V CDR1 and CDR2: SGHAT, FQNNGV. This CDR3 has 11 residues. The CDR3 protein is CASSAAGTTVV. The CDR3 DNA reads as TGTGCCAGCAGCGCAGCAGGGACAACGGTTGTC.